The 27 T cell receptor beta chains below all came from one sample that was sequenced in a study of Graves' ophthalmopathy and Graves' hyperthyroidism. TCR beta CDR3 regions were amplified from RNA transcripts. Second-round multiplex PCR followed a first-round RT-PCR using HTBI primers. A single record per CDR3 protein comes from TCRdb applying MiXCR to the multiplex PCR reads. The table includes 1 million to 1.3 million distinct CDR3 sequences, 35% to 45% detected once. The sample comprised peripheral blood or thyroid tissue (not recorded which). These receptor sequences come from an adult man with Graves' hyperthyroidism.

This clonotype was seen many times. This chain links TRBV5-6 with TRBJ1-5; weak D call: TRBD1 (6 bases). The germline CDR1 and CDR2 sequences are SGHDT and YYEEEE. The CDR3 runs 16 residues. V dropped 1 base and J dropped 3 bases, with 14 bases sitting between them. CDR3 DNA sequence: TGTGCCAGCAGCTTGTCGTGGGGGGGCACCAATCAGCCCCAGCATTTT. This sequence encodes CASSLSWGGTNQPQHF.

The V gene is TRBV7-2, the J gene TRBJ2-7; D remains ambiguous. Germline V lookup: CDR1 SGHTA, CDR2 FQGNSA. Trimming took 3 bases from V and 5 from J, leaving 14 bases between them. The CDR3 has 14 residues. The CDR3 DNA sequence: TGTGCCAGCAGCTTTTCAGCCTTACGAGACGAGCAGTACTTC. It translates to CASSFSALRDEQYF.

This clonotype showed up many times. V gene TRBV9 combines with J gene TRBJ1-3; D remains unclear. The V end lost 4 bases, the J end lost 1 base, and 12 bases lay between the germline ends. The CDR3 sequence is 15 residues long. Germline CDR1 reads SGDLS; CDR2 reads YYNGEE. In nucleotides, the CDR3 is TGTGCCAGCAGCCTAGAGGGCAGGTCTGGAAACACCATATATTTT. This codes for CASSLEGRSGNTIYF. The complete variable domain, with remaining parts taken from reference TRBV9 and TRBJ1-3, reads DSGVTQTPKHLITATGQRVTLRCSPRSGDLSVYWYQQSLDQGLQFLIQYYNGEERAKGNILERFSAQQFPDLHSELNLSSLELGDSALYFCASSLEGRSGNTIYFGEGSWLTVV.

The rearrangement joins TRBV4-3 to TRBJ1-3; the D is unclear. The CDR3 contains 15 residues. Germline V CDR1 and CDR2: LGHNA, YSLEER. Trimming removed 0 bases from V and 2 bases from J, with 8 bases in between. CDR3 coding DNA: TGCGCCAGCAGCCAAGATTTCGGTACTGGAAACACCATATATTTT. Its protein is CASSQDFGTGNTIYF.

The chain joins TRBV9 to TRBJ1-6; D gene uncertain. CDR3 size: 14 residues. Germline assignment: CDR1 SGDLS and CDR2 YYNGEE. Trimming shortened V by 1 base and J by 4 bases, and 6 bases separated the two germline ends. CDR3: CASSVTSYNSPLHF. DNA for the CDR3: TGTGCCAGCAGCGTAACGAGTTATAATTCACCCCTCCACTTT.

This clonotype came up a few times. The chain links TRBV3-1 to TRBJ1-2, with 10 bases lining up with TRBD1. V shed 3 bases, J shed 6 bases, and the junction held 4 bases outside the gene matches. Germline V CDR1 and CDR2: LGHDT, YNNKEL (reference sequence). The length of the CDR3 is 14 residues. DNA of the CDR3: TGTGCCAGCAGCCAGCCCGGGACAGGGGATGGCTACACCTTC. As protein: CASSQPGTGDGYTF. Complete variable domain (other parts from reference TRBV3-1 and TRBJ1-2): DTAVSQTPKYLVTQMGNDKSIKCEQNLGHDTMYWYKQDSKKFLKIMFSYNNKELIINETVPNRFSPKSPDKAHLNLHINSLELGDSAVYFCASSQPGTGDGYTFGSGTRLTVV.

The chain links TRBV6-5 to TRBJ2-5, with D perhaps given as TRBD1 or TRBD2 (5 bases each). V lost 5 bases and J 10 bases, leaving 17 bases between the germline ends. Germline CDR1 reads MNHEY; CDR2 reads SVGAGI. The CDR3 sequence is 13 residues long. The CDR3 nucleotides are TGTGCCAGCAGTGACGACAGCTGGGGAGACCAGTACTTC. Residues: CASSDDSWGDQYF.

This clonotype was seen more than once but under ten times. This chain joins TRBV4-2 and TRBJ2-7, with TRBD1 identical over 12 bases. The CDR3 totals 15 residues. From germline, CDR1 is LGHNA and CDR2 YNFKEQ. The V and J ends lost 4 bases and 8 bases, in that order; junction bases with no gene match: 9. CDR3 in amino acids: CASSPNPGQGAKQYF. The CDR3 region has the DNA TGTGCCAGCAGCCCGAACCCGGGACAGGGGGCCAAGCAGTACTTC.

This clonotype has ten or more counts. V gene TRBV6-1 combines with J gene TRBJ1-2; D not resolved. CDR1 and CDR2 (germline): MNHNS, SASEGT. CDR3 size: 12 residues. The V gene lost 4 bases and the J gene lost 6 bases, with 9 bases spanning the gap. CDR3 sequence reads: CASSARVDGYTF. As DNA, the CDR3 is TGTGCCAGCAGTGCCCGGGTGGATGGCTACACCTTC.

This clonotype has ten or more counts. The chain carries TRBV7-6 and TRBJ2-7, with D possibly being TRBD2 (7 bases). The germline V gene has CDR1 SGHVS and CDR2 FNYEAQ. Trimming left V 4 bases short and J 5 bases short, with 15 bases between. The CDR3 totals 14 residues. CDR3 protein: CASSSSLGGHEQYF. The CDR3 DNA reads as TGTGCCAGCAGCTCCTCTCTGGGGGGGCACGAGCAGTACTTC.

V usage is TRBV9 and J usage is TRBJ1-1, with a tentative D call TRBD1 (6 bases). CDR1 is SGDLS and CDR2 is YYNGEE in the germline V gene. V lost 4 bases to trimming and J lost 2 bases, with 15 bases between them. The CDR3 runs 15 residues. The CDR3 DNA reads as TGTGCCAGCAGCCATACCGGACAGACTAACACTGAAGCTTTCTTT. Residues: CASSHTGQTNTEAFF.

A remark on this clonotype: This may be a read error, as it is one base from a much larger clone. CDR3 protein: CASSYARAARVTQYF. CDR3 bases: TGTGCCAGCAGTTACGCCCGTGCGGCCCGAGTGACCCAGTACTTC. This chain connects TRBV10-3 to TRBJ2-5, with no clear D. The CDR3 sequence is 15 residues long. The germline V gene encodes CDR1 ENHRY and CDR2 SYGVKD.

There are a few counts of this clonotype. This chain joins TRBV10-2 and TRBJ2-6, with TRBD1 matching 8 bases. The CDR3 sequence is 17 residues long. Germline-derived CDR1 and CDR2 are WSHSY and SAAADI. V shed 2 bases and J 0 bases; nucleotides not matched to a gene: 3. The CDR3 loop reads CASSEGQGSSGANVLTF. The CDR3 nucleotides read TGCGCCAGCAGTGAGGGACAGGGAAGCTCTGGGGCCAACGTCCTGACTTTC.

On this clonotype itself: The junction does not match germline at one end; this may be a read error. The rearrangement joins TRBV2 to TRBJ2-7, with a weak D call TRBD1 (5 bases). In germline, CDR1 is SNHLY, CDR2 FYNNEI. The CDR3 runs 14 residues. Written as DNA, the CDR3 is TGTGCCGGCAGATTACAGGACGAATCCTACGAGCAGTACTTC. Its protein product is CAGRLQDESYEQYF.

A remark on this clonotype: Sequence at one end of the junction differs from germline and may be a read error. This chain joins TRBV10-2 and TRBJ1-2; D uncertain. The CDR3 has 14 amino acids. Germline loops: CDR1 WSHSY, CDR2 SAAADI. CDR3 in amino acids: CASKPRLKLYGYTF. The CDR3 nucleotides read TGTGCCAGCAAACCTAGGTTAAAACTCTATGGCTACACCTTC.

This chain joins TRBV11-2 and TRBJ2-7; D tentatively fits TRBD1 or TRBD2 (5 bases each). This CDR3 contains 15 residues. V lost 5 bases to trimming and J lost 0 bases, with 14 bases between them. From germline, CDR1 is SGHAT and CDR2 FQNNGV. In DNA, the CDR3 is TGTGCCAGCAGCCCGTTTGGGGGAAGCTCCTACGAGCAGTACTTC. The encoded protein is CASSPFGGSSYEQYF.

A few counts support this clonotype. The chain combines TRBV12-3 or TRBV12-4 with TRBJ2-2; D unclear. Trimming took 6 bases from V and 1 from J, leaving 6 bases between them. CDR3 length equals 13 residues. The CDR3: CASRGRNTGELFF. CDR3 bases: TGTGCCAGCAGGGGAAGGAACACCGGGGAGCTGTTTTTT.

Ten or more counts support this clonotype. The V call is TRBV29-1, the J call TRBJ2-7; the D gene is possibly TRBD2 (5 bases). Deletions cut 6 bases from V and 2 bases from J, with 17 bases between. The length of the CDR3 is 14 residues. Germline assignment: CDR1 SQVTM and CDR2 ANQGSEA. CDR3 sequence (DNA): TGCAGCGTCCGAAGAGCCCCGGGAACCTACGAGCAGTACTTC. Its translation: CSVRRAPGTYEQYF.

This chain links TRBV10-2 with TRBJ2-7; 12 bases are a match to TRBD2. The CDR3 contains 16 residues. Per the germline V gene, CDR1 is WSHSY and CDR2 is SAAADI. J was trimmed by 2 bases and V by 4 bases; bases with no gene match: 6. The CDR3, as DNA: TGCGCCAGCAGTGCCGGACTAGCGGGGTACACCTACGAGCAGTACTTC. Translating it yields CASSAGLAGYTYEQYF.

To note about this clonotype: An end of the junction differs from the germline gene, which may be a read error. This rearrangement joins TRBV10-3 to TRBJ1-1; D gene uncertain. Germline CDR1 ENHRY, CDR2 SYGVKD. The CDR3 length is 16 residues. The CDR3 nucleotides read TGTGCCAGCAGCTTATCGTACGCCAGCTTGAACGCTGAAGCTTTCTTT. This codes for CASSLSYASLNAEAFF.

Written as DNA, the CDR3 is TGTGCCAGCAGTTTAGAACTAGCGACAGCAACTAATGAAAAACTGTTTTTT. It specifies CASSLELATATNEKLFF. This chain uses TRBV12-3 or TRBV12-4 with TRBJ1-4; D perhaps matches TRBD1 (5 bases). The CDR3 runs to 17 residues. Deletions cut 1 base from V and 0 bases from J, with 12 bases between.

In this sample, this clonotype turned up a few times. This sequence joins TRBV7-9 and TRBJ1-5; a weak D match, TRBD1 (5 bases). Germline values: CDR1 SEHNR, CDR2 FQNEAQ (reference sequence). The CDR3 is 16 residues long. Deletions cut 4 bases from V and 1 base from J, with 14 bases between. This CDR3 reads CASSSGPTVSNQPQHF. The CDR3 DNA is TGTGCCAGCAGCTCCGGGCCGACAGTCAGCAATCAGCCCCAGCATTTT.

This clonotype has at least ten counts. This chain connects TRBV29-1 to TRBJ1-1, with a possible D match to TRBD1 (5 bases). The CDR3 consists of 12 residues. Germline values: CDR1 SQVTM, CDR2 ANQGSEA. V was clipped by 6 bases and J by 0 bases, with 8 bases between them. The CDR3 coding sequence is TGCAGCGTGAGGGGCCTGAACACTGAAGCTTTCTTT. The encoded protein is CSVRGLNTEAFF.

At least ten counts were recorded for this clonotype. CDR3 nucleotides: TGCGCCAGCAGCTACCTCGACAGGGGAAATTCACCCCTCCACTTT. Translating it yields CASSYLDRGNSPLHF. The rearrangement links TRBV5-1 to TRBJ1-6; 8 positions match TRBD1. This CDR3 has 15 residues. The ends lost 3 bases at V and 7 bases at J; junction bases unmatched: 6. The germline CDR1 and CDR2 sequences are SGHRS and YFSETQ.

The sample holds many counts of this clonotype. The V and J genes are TRBV5-6 and TRBJ1-4; 9 nucleotides line up with TRBD1. V lost 4 bases to trimming and J lost 10 bases; unmatched junction nucleotides: 8. Per the germline V gene, CDR1 is SGHDT and CDR2 is YYEEEE. This CDR3 region has 14 residues. As DNA, the CDR3 is TGTGCCAGCAGCCCGACAACAGGGGGCGGAAAACTGTTTTTT. Its translation is CASSPTTGGGKLFF.

This chain joins TRBV19 and TRBJ2-7; 7 bases agree with TRBD2. From germline, CDR1 is LNHDA and CDR2 SQIVND (reference sequence). This CDR3 comprises 15 residues. V trimming: 3 bases; J trimming: 0 bases; junction bases outside the gene matches: 5. The CDR3 region has the DNA TGTGCCAGTAGTATGGCCGGCGGGAGCTCCTACGAGCAGTACTTC. Its translation: CASSMAGGSSYEQYF.

Many counts were recorded for this clonotype. V and J are TRBV7-8 and TRBJ1-5, with no clear D. V was shortened by 0 bases and J by 8 bases, with 8 bases between the two germline ends. In germline, CDR1 is SGHVS, CDR2 FQNEAQ. The CDR3 has 13 amino acids. The CDR3 DNA sequence: TGTGCCAGCAGCTTAGCAGGGATGAAGCCCCAGCATTTT. The encoded protein is CASSLAGMKPQHF. Based on the CDR3 plus reference TRBV7-8 and TRBJ1-5, the full variable domain is GAGVSQSPRYKVAKRGQDVALRCDPISGHVSLFWYQQALGQGPEFLTYFQNEAQLDKSGLPSDRFFAERPEGSVSTLKIQRTQQEDSAVYLCASSLAGMKPQHFGDGTRLSIL.